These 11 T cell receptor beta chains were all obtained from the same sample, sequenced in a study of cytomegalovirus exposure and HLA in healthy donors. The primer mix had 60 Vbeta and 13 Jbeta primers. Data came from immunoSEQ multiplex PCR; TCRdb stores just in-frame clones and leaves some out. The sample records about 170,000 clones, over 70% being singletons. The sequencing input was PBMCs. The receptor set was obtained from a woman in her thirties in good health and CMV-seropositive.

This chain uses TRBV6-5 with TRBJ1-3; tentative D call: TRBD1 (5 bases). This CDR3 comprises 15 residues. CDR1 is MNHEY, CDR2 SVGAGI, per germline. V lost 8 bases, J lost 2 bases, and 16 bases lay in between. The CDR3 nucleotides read TGTGCCAGCGTGACGTCGGGGGGACCTGGAAACACCATATATTTT. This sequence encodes CASVTSGGPGNTIYF.

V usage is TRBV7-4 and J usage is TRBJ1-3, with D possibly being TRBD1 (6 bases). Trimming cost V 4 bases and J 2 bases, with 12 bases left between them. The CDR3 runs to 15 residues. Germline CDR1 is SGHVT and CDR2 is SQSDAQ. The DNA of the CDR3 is TGTGCCAGCAGCTCATCACGACAGGCTGGAAACACCATATATTTT. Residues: CASSSSRQAGNTIYF. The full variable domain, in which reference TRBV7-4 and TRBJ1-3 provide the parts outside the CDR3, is GAGVSQSPRYKVAKRGRDVALRCDSISGHVTLYWYRQTLGQGSEVLTYSQSDAQRDKSGRPSGRFSAERPERSVSTLKIQRTEQGDSAVYLCASSSSRQAGNTIYFGEGSWLTVV.

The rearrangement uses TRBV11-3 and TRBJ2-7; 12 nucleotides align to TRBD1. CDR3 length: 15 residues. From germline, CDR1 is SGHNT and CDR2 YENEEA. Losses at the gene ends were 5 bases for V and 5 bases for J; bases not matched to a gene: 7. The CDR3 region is CASSPRGQGAHEQYF. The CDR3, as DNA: TGTGCCAGCAGCCCCCGGGGACAGGGGGCCCACGAGCAGTACTTC.

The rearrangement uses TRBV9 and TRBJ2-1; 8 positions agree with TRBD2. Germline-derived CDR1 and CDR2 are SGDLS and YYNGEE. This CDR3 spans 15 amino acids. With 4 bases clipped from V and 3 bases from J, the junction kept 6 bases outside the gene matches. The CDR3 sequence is CASSPREGSYNEQFF. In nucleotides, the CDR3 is TGTGCCAGCAGCCCTCGGGAGGGTAGCTACAATGAGCAGTTCTTC.

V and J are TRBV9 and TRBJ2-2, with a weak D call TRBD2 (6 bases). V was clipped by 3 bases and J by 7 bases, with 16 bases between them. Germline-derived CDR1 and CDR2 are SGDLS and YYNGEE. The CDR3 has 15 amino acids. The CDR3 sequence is CASSAAGLTYGELFF. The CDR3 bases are TGTGCCAGCAGCGCCGCCGGACTAACCTACGGGGAGCTGTTTTTT.

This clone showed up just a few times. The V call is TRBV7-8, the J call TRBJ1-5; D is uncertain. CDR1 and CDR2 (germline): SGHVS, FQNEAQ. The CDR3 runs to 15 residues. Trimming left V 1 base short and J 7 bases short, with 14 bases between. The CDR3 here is CASSLGLGIYQPQHF. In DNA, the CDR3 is TGTGCCAGCAGCTTAGGTCTGGGCATATACCAGCCCCAGCATTTT.

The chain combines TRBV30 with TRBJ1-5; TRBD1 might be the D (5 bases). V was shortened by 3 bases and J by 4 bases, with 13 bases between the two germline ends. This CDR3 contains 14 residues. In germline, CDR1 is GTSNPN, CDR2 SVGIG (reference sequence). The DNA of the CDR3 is TGTGCCTGGAGAAGCACAGGTGGGAATCAGCCCCAGCATTTT. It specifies CAWRSTGGNQPQHF. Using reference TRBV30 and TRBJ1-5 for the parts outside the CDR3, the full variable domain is SQTIHQWPATLVQPVGSPLSLECTVEGTSNPNLYWYRQAAGRGLQLLFYSVGIGQISSEVPQNLSASRPQDRQFILSSKKLLLSDSGFYLCAWRSTGGNQPQHFGDGTRLSIL.

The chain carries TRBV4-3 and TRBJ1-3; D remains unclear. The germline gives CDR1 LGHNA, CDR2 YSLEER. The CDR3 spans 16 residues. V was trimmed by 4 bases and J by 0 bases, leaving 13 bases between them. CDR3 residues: CASSPLAASSGNTIYF. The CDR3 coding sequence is TGCGCCAGCAGCCCCTTGGCAGCTAGCTCTGGAAACACCATATATTTT.

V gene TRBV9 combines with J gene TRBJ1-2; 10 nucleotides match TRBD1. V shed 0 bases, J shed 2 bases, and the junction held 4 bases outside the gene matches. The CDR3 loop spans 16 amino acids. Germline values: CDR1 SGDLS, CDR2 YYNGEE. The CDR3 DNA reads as TGTGCCAGCAGCGTAGGGGGGACAGGGGTAAACTATGGCTACACCTTC. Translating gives CASSVGGTGVNYGYTF.

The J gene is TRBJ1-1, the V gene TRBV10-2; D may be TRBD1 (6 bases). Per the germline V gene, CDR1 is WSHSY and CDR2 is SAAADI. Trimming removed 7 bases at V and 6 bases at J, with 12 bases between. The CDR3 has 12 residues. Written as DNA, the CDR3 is TGCGCCAGCACGGGCAGGGGCCCTGAAGCTTTCTTT. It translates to CASTGRGPEAFF.

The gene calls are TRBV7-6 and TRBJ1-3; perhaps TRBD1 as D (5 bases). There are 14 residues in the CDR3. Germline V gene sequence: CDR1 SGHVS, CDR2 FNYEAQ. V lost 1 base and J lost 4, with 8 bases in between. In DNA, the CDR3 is TGTGCCAGCAGCTTAGTTGACAGAGGAAACACCATATATTTT. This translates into CASSLVDRGNTIYF.